The source of this TCR beta chain is a study of OX40 agonist ivuxolimab in advanced cancers. Study conclusions and caveats: The study did not work out the antigen specificity of the expanded peripheral T cells.

Germline V lookup: CDR1 SGDLS, CDR2 YYNGEE. Trimming stripped 4 bases from V and 12 bases from J, with 25 bases between. This CDR3 spans 16 amino acids. The method was immunoSEQ multiplex PCR; TCRdb's version includes in-frame clones alone and lacks a portion of them. The data contain about 21,000 clones, 83% of them seen just once; the ten biggest clones take up roughly a fifth. As for this clone: Its antigen is unknown.

The chain recombines TRBV9 with TRBJ1-4, with a tentative D call TRBD1 (5 bases). Sequencing used CD4+ or CD8+ T cells sorted from blood, obtained in a trial of the OX40 agonist ivuxolimab. This receptor was taken from an adult with an advanced solid tumor such as melanoma, head and neck, liver or kidney cancer. In DNA, the CDR3 is TGTGCCAGCAGCCCCCGGGGACCAGGGCCCCTTATGGAACTGTTTTTT. It specifies CASSPRGPGPLMELFF.